The next 23 T cell receptor beta chains were all read from a single sample in a study of CD39 and CD103 CD8 tumor-infiltrating T cells. The table came from immunoSEQ multiplex PCR; TCRdb's copy has only in-frame clones and leaves some out. The data hold over 15,000 clones, with about nine tenths observed a single time. Sequencing was done on a sample of CD8+ T cells sorted from blood. Subset reported: total memory CD8 T cells (CD45RA-CCR7+/-) from blood or uninvolved lymph node. These receptors came from a human donor with head and neck squamous cell carcinoma.

This clone has just a few counts. The chain links TRBV19 to TRBJ1-1; a weak D match, TRBD1 (5 bases). V gave up 9 bases and J gave up 6 bases, with 20 bases separating them. Germline loops: CDR1 LNHDA, CDR2 SQIVND (reference sequence). This CDR3 is 14 amino acids long. This CDR3 reads CASESPGGSSEAFF. The CDR3 DNA reads TGTGCCAGCGAAAGCCCGGGGGGAAGCTCTGAAGCTTTCTTT.

The genes are TRBV9 and TRBJ2-1; D perhaps matches TRBD2 (6 bases). Trimming shortened V by 0 bases and J by 6 bases, and 10 bases separated the two germline ends. Per the germline V gene, CDR1 is SGDLS and CDR2 is YYNGEE. The CDR3 sequence is 14 residues long. CDR3 amino acids: CASSVEGGRNEQFF. The CDR3 bases are TGTGCCAGCAGCGTAGAGGGAGGACGCAATGAGCAGTTCTTC. The variable domain in full, completed from reference TRBV9 and TRBJ2-1, reads DSGVTQTPKHLITATGQRVTLRCSPRSGDLSVYWYQQSLDQGLQFLIQYYNGEERAKGNILERFSAQQFPDLHSELNLSSLELGDSALYFCASSVEGGRNEQFFGPGTRLTVL.

The chain couples TRBV6-5 to TRBJ1-5, with unresolved D. V was cut by 5 bases and J by 1 base, with 9 bases left in between. The CDR3 length is 14 residues. Germline CDR1 MNHEY, CDR2 SVGAGI. The CDR3 protein is CASSADLSNQPQHF. CDR3 nucleotides: TGTGCCAGCAGTGCCGACCTGAGCAATCAGCCCCAGCATTTT.

J is TRBJ2-1 and V is TRBV20-1; no reliable D call. Trimming took 6 bases from V and 4 from J, leaving 4 bases between them. This CDR3 region has 10 residues. Germline V gene data show CDR1 as DFQATT and CDR2 as SNEGSKA (reference sequence). CDR3 DNA sequence: TGCAGTGCGCCTTACAATGAGCAGTTCTTC. This translates into CSAPYNEQFF.

This chain connects TRBV2 to TRBJ1-3; no clear D gene. Trimming pared 10 bases from V and 2 bases from J, leaving 18 bases between. The germline gives CDR1 SNHLY, CDR2 FYNNEI. The CDR3 has 15 residues. The CDR3 reads CAIQSQLSTGNTIYF. The CDR3 region has the DNA TGTGCCATCCAAAGCCAACTCTCCACTGGAAACACCATATATTTT.

The chain combines TRBV28 with TRBJ2-7; D gene ambiguous. Germline V lookup: CDR1 MDHEN, CDR2 SYDVKM. The CDR3 has 13 residues. V lost 5 bases and J lost 1, with 9 bases in between. As DNA, the CDR3 is TGTGCCAGCAGTGGGCTCCATTCCTACGAGCAGTACTTC. As protein: CASSGLHSYEQYF. Full variable domain (outside the CDR3, taken from reference TRBV28 and TRBJ2-7): DVKVTQSSRYLVKRTGEKVFLECVQDMDHENMFWYRQDPGLGLRLIYFSYDVKMKEKGDIPEGYSVSREKKERFSLILESASTNQTSMYLCASSGLHSYEQYFGPGTRLTVT.

The chain joins TRBV28 to TRBJ2-7; TRBD1 is a possible D gene (6 bases). The CDR3 loop spans 17 amino acids. Germline lookup yields CDR1 MDHEN and CDR2 SYDVKM. Trimming took 4 bases from V and 2 from J, leaving 21 bases between them. CDR3 region: CASSCRLDRPPPYEQYF. The CDR3 DNA reads as TGTGCCAGCAGTTGTAGACTTGACAGGCCACCCCCCTACGAGCAGTACTTC.

In DNA form, the CDR3 reads TGCGCCAGCAGTCAGCTGGACAAACAACACACCGGGGAGCTGTTTTTT. Amino acids: CASSQLDKQHTGELFF. The chain links TRBV5-1 to TRBJ2-2; D may be TRBD1 (5 bases). The CDR3 length is 16 residues. V lost 5 bases and J 3 bases, leaving 17 bases between the germline ends. Germline CDR1 SGHRS, CDR2 YFSETQ.

This CDR3 reads CASSPGAGGTGELFF. DNA for the CDR3: TGCGCCAGCAGCCCCGGGGCAGGGGGCACCGGGGAGCTGTTTTTT. The rearrangement links TRBV5-1 to TRBJ2-2, with TRBD1 matching 7 bases. The germline V gene has CDR1 SGHRS and CDR2 YFSETQ. CDR3 length: 15 residues. J was trimmed by 4 bases and V by 4 bases; bases with no gene match: 7.

This clone was seen a few times. V usage is TRBV4-1 and J usage is TRBJ1-2; D uncertain. Looked up from germline, CDR1 is MGHRA and CDR2 is YSYEKL. This CDR3 region has 17 residues. V was clipped by 1 base and J by 1 base, with 16 bases between them. The CDR3 sequence: CASSQGGGRALNYGYTF. The CDR3 nucleotides read TGCGCCAGCAGCCAAGGTGGAGGGAGGGCGCTTAACTATGGCTACACCTTC.

This CDR3 reads CASSVEDVGPWLGDSGRNTIYF. The CDR3 nucleotides are TGTGCCAGCAGCGTAGAGGATGTCGGGCCGTGGCTAGGAGATTCAGGACGGAACACCATATATTTT. V and J are TRBV9 and TRBJ1-3; D is ambiguous. Trimming shortened V by 0 bases and J by 7 bases, and 35 bases separated the two germline ends. The germline V gene has CDR1 SGDLS and CDR2 YYNGEE. This CDR3 has 22 amino acids.

V is TRBV19 and J is TRBJ2-7; 8 nucleotides line up with TRBD2. Germline values: CDR1 LNHDA, CDR2 SQIVND (reference sequence). V lost 8 bases and J lost 5; bases outside the gene matches: 8. This CDR3 has 13 residues. CDR3 DNA: TGTGCCAGTGGTAGCGGGGCGGCCCACGAGCAGTACTTC. This sequence encodes CASGSGAAHEQYF.

This clone was seen more than once but under ten times. The J gene is TRBJ1-1, the V gene TRBV5-1; 8 bases match TRBD1. The CDR3 is 14 residues long. Trimming took 3 bases from V and 3 from J; bases not matched to a gene: 4. Germline CDR1 SGHRS, CDR2 YFSETQ. The CDR3 region is CASSSWTGYTEAFF. CDR3 DNA: TGCGCCAGCAGCTCCTGGACAGGGTACACTGAAGCTTTCTTT.

This clone was seen a single time. The rearrangement links TRBV5-8 to TRBJ1-5; 7 nucleotides match TRBD1. The length of the CDR3 is 14 residues. Unmatched junction bases numbered 6, after V lost 4 bases and J lost 5 bases. From germline, CDR1 is SGHTS and CDR2 YDEGEE. CDR3 bases: TGTGCCAGCAGCGGGCGGACAGGAGATCAGCCCCAGCATTTT. It encodes CASSGRTGDQPQHF.

The chain joins TRBV7-6 to TRBJ2-1; D possibly corresponds to TRBD1 (6 bases). The CDR3 is 16 residues long. Trimming cost V 5 bases and J 9 bases, with 23 bases left between them. Germline V gene lookup returns CDR1 SGHVS and CDR2 FNYEAQ. Here the CDR3 reads CASSPAGMDSTIEQFF. In DNA form, the CDR3 reads TGTGCCAGCAGCCCCGCCGGGATGGACAGTACAATTGAGCAGTTCTTC.

The V call is TRBV6-5, the J call TRBJ2-2; 8 bases are shared with TRBD1. CDR3 length: 15 amino acids. V lost 6 bases to trimming and J lost 1 base; unmatched junction nucleotides: 4. Germline V CDR1 and CDR2: MNHEY, SVGAGI. CDR3: CASSSDRGNTGELFF. As DNA, the CDR3 is TGTGCCAGCAGCAGCGACAGGGGGAACACCGGGGAGCTGTTTTTT.

The chain couples TRBV28 to TRBJ2-5; D is ambiguous. This CDR3 has 16 residues. The germline CDR1 and CDR2 sequences are MDHEN and SYDVKM. V was trimmed by 6 bases and J by 3 bases, leaving 20 bases between them. In DNA form, the CDR3 reads TGTGCCAGCAGATTTGGTGTGGGCGCGGTAAAAGAGACCCAGTACTTC. Amino acid sequence: CASRFGVGAVKETQYF.

This chain links TRBV5-1 with TRBJ2-5; TRBD1 aligns across 7 bases. V shed 2 bases, J shed 4 bases, and the junction held 8 bases outside the gene matches. The CDR3 has 15 amino acids. The germline V gene has CDR1 SGHRS and CDR2 YFSETQ. The CDR3: CASSLSGRGIETQYF. As DNA, the CDR3 is TGCGCCAGCAGCTTATCCGGCAGGGGGATAGAGACCCAGTACTTC.

V usage is TRBV27 and J usage is TRBJ1-6; 7 bases align to TRBD1. Germline V gene lookup returns CDR1 MNHEY and CDR2 SMNVEV (reference sequence). The trim removed 2 bases at V and 5 bases at J, leaving 12 bases unmatched. The CDR3 sequence is 18 residues long. CDR3 protein: CASSLPSDRERNNSPLHF. CDR3 sequence (DNA): TGTGCCAGCAGTTTACCCTCCGACAGGGAAAGAAATAATTCACCCCTCCACTTT.

This clone appeared a single time. The chain is built from TRBV2 and TRBJ2-5; D is undetermined. Trimming cost V 4 bases and J 5 bases, with 14 bases left between them. There are 14 residues in the CDR3. From germline, CDR1 is SNHLY and CDR2 FYNNEI. CDR3 loop: CASSGDKLRETQYF. In DNA, the CDR3 is TGTGCCAGCAGTGGTGACAAGTTACGGGAGACCCAGTACTTC. The full variable domain, in which reference TRBV2 and TRBJ2-5 provide the parts outside the CDR3, is EPEVTQTPSHQVTQMGQEVILRCVPISNHLYFYWYRQILGQKVEFLVSFYNNEISEKSEIFDDQFSVERPDGSNFTLKIRSTKLEDSAMYFCASSGDKLRETQYFGPGTRLLVL.

This chain uses TRBV6-1 with TRBJ2-7, with D hard to call. The CDR3 covers 13 residues. Germline V gene lookup returns CDR1 MNHNS and CDR2 SASEGT. V was shortened by 8 bases and J by 0 bases, with 11 bases between the two germline ends. CDR3 residues: CASQNEYSYEQYF. CDR3 in DNA: TGTGCCAGCCAGAACGAGTACTCCTACGAGCAGTACTTC.

The V call is TRBV4-2, the J call TRBJ1-1; the D is unclear. The CDR3 is made up of 13 amino acids. Trimming pared 0 bases from V and 5 bases from J, leaving 7 bases between. The germline V gene has CDR1 LGHNA and CDR2 YNFKEQ. The chain's CDR3 is CASSQDSGTEAFF. In nucleotides, the CDR3 is TGTGCCAGCAGCCAAGACTCGGGAACTGAAGCTTTCTTT.

The rearrangement joins TRBV2 to TRBJ2-7; 9 nucleotides line up with TRBD2. Trimming at V came to 4 bases and at J to 1 base, leaving 2 bases not matched to a gene. The germline V gene has CDR1 SNHLY and CDR2 FYNNEI. The CDR3 is made up of 14 amino acids. CDR3 in amino acids: CASSGTSASYEQYF. DNA for the CDR3: TGTGCCAGCAGTGGGACTAGCGCTTCCTACGAGCAGTACTTC.